This T cell receptor beta chain comes out of a study of T cells after yellow fever vaccination. Each CDR3 protein gets one entry after TCRdb re-called the 5' RACE reads with MiXCR. The repertoire holds hundreds of thousands of distinct CDR3 sequences, with around an eighth as singletons. The trim removed 1 base at V and 7 bases at J, leaving 18 bases unmatched. The CDR3 totals 17 residues. In germline, CDR1 is DFQATT, CDR2 SNEGSKA (reference sequence). Sequenced material: PBMCs, taken on the day of the yellow fever booster vaccination. The J gene is TRBJ2-5, the V gene TRBV20-1; TRBD1 matches 7 bases. The TCR was taken from a man aged 25-45 years who received the YFV17D yellow fever vaccine. The CDR3 region has the DNA TGCAGTGCTAGAGCCCCGGGGACAGCTCTTCCTGTTGGGACCCAGTACTTC. Protein product: CSARAPGTALPVGTQYF.